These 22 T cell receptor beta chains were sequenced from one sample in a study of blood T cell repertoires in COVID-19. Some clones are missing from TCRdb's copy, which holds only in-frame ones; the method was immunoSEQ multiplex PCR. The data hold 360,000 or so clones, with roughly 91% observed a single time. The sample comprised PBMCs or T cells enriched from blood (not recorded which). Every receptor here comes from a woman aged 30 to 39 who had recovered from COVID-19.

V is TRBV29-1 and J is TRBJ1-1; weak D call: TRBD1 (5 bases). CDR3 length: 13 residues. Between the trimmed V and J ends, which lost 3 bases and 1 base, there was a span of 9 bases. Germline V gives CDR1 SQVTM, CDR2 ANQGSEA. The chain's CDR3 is CSVEGRGNTEAFF. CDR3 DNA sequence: TGCAGCGTTGAGGGTAGGGGGAACACTGAAGCTTTCTTT.

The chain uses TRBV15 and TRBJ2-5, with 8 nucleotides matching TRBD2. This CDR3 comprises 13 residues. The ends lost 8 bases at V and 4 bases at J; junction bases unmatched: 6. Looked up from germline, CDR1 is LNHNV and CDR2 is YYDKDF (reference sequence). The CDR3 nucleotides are TGTGCCACCTCTAGCGGGCCCCGAGAGACCCAGTACTTC. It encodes CATSSGPRETQYF.

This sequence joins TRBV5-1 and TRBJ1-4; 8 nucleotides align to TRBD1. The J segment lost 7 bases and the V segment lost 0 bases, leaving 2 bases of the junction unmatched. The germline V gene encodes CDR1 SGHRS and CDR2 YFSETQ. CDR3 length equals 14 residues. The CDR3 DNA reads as TGCGCCAGCAGCTTGGCAGGGGGCGGTGAAAAACTGTTTTTT. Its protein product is CASSLAGGGEKLFF.

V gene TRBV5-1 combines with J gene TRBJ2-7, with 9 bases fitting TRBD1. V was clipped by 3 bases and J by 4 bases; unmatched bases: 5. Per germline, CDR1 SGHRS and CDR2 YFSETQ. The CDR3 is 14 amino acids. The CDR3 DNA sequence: TGCGCCAGCAGCTCGAAGGGACAGGGTTACGAGCAGTACTTC. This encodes CASSSKGQGYEQYF.

CDR3 in amino acids: CASSSQGQRGTDTQYF. The DNA of the CDR3 is TGTGCCAGCAGCTCCCAAGGACAGCGAGGCACAGATACGCAGTATTTT. The chain employs TRBV7-3 and TRBJ2-3, with D maybe TRBD1 (6 bases). This CDR3 contains 16 residues. Germline CDR1 and CDR2: SGHTA and FQGTGA. Trimming pared 4 bases from V and 1 base from J, leaving 15 bases between.

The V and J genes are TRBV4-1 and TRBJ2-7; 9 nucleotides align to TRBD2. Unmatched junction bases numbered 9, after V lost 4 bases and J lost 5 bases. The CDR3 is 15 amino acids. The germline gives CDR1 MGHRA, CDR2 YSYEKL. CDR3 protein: CASSLTGRGGNEQYF. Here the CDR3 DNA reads TGCGCCAGCAGCCTCACTGGGCGGGGGGGGAACGAGCAGTACTTC.

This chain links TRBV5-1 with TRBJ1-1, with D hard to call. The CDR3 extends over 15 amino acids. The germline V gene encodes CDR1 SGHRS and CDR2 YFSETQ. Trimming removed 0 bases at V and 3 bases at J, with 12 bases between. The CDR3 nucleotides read TGCGCCAGCAGCTTGGATTACCCGGGGTACACTGAAGCTTTCTTT. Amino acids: CASSLDYPGYTEAFF. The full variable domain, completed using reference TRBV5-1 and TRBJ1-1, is KAGVTQTPRYLIKTRGQQVTLSCSPISGHRSVSWYQQTPGQGLQFLFEYFSETQRNKGNFPGRFSGRQFSNSRSEMNVSTLELGDSALYLCASSLDYPGYTEAFFGQGTRLTVV.

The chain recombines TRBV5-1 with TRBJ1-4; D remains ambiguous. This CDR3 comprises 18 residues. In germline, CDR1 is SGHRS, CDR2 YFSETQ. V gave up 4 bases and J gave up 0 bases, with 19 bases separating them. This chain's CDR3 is CASSPAAGIGTTNEKLFF. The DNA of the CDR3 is TGCGCCAGCAGCCCGGCGGCCGGGATCGGGACAACTAATGAAAAACTGTTTTTT.

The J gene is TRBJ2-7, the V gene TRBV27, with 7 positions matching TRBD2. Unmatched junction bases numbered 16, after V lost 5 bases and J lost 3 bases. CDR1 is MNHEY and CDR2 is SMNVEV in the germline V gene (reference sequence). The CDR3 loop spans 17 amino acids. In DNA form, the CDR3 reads TGTGCCAGCAGTAGGATAACTTTGAGCGGGGAGCACTACGAGCAGTACTTC. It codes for CASSRITLSGEHYEQYF.

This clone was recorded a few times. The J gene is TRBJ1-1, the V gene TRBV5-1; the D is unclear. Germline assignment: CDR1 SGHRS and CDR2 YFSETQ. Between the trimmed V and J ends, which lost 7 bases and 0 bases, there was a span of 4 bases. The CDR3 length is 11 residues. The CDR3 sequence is CASHMNTEAFF. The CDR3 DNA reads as TGCGCCAGCCACATGAACACTGAAGCTTTCTTT.

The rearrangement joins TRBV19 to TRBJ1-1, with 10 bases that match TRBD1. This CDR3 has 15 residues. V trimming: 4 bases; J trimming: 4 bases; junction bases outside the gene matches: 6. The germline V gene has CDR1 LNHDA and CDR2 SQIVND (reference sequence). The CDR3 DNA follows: TGTGCCAGTAGTAGCTGGGGACAGGGGCCCACTGAAGCTTTCTTT. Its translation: CASSSWGQGPTEAFF.

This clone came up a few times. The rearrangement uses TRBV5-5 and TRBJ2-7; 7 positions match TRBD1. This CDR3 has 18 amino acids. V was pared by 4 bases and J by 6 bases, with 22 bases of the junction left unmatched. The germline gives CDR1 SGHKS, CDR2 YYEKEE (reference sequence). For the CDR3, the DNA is TGTGCCAGCAGCCCACTATGGAGAGACAGGGTGGTGTCCCCCGAGCAGTACTTC. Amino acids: CASSPLWRDRVVSPEQYF.

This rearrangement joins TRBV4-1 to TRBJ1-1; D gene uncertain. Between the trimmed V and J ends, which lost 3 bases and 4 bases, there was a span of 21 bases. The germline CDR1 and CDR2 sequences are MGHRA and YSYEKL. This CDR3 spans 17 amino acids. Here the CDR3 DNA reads TGCGCCAGCAGCCATGAAAGCACCGGGATCCTGGGCACTGAAGCTTTCTTT. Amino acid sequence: CASSHESTGILGTEAFF.

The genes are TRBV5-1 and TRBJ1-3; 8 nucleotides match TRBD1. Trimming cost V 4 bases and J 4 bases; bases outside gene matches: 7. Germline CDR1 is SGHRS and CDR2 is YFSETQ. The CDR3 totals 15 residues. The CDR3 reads CASSLGQGQGNTIYF. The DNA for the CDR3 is TGCGCCAGCAGCCTCGGACAGGGACAAGGAAACACCATATATTTT.

The CDR3 loop is CASSQVTSGSNEQFF. In nucleotides, the CDR3 is TGCGCCAGCAGCCAAGTAACTAGCGGGAGCAATGAGCAGTTCTTC. This chain joins TRBV4-1 and TRBJ2-1; 11 bases align to TRBD2. The germline V gene has CDR1 MGHRA and CDR2 YSYEKL. V shed 1 base and J 6 bases; nucleotides not matched to a gene: 2. The length of the CDR3 is 15 residues.

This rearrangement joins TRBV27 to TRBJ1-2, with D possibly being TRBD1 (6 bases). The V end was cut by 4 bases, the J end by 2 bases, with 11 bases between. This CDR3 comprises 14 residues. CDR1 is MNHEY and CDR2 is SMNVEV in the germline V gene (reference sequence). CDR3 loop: CASSSAGANYGYTF. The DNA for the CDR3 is TGTGCCAGCAGTTCAGCAGGGGCAAACTATGGCTACACCTTC.

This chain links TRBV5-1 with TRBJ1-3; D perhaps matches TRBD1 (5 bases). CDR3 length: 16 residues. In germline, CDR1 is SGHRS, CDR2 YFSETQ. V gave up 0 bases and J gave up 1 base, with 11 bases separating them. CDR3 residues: CASSLGQTWSGNTIYF. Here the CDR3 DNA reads TGCGCCAGCAGCTTGGGACAGACCTGGTCTGGAAACACCATATATTTT. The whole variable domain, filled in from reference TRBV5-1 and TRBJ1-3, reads KAGVTQTPRYLIKTRGQQVTLSCSPISGHRSVSWYQQTPGQGLQFLFEYFSETQRNKGNFPGRFSGRQFSNSRSEMNVSTLELGDSALYLCASSLGQTWSGNTIYFGEGSWLTVV.

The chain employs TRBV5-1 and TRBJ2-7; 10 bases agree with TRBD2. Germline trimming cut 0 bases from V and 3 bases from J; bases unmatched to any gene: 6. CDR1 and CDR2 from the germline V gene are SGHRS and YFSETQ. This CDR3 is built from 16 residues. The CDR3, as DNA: TGCGCCAGCAGCTTGGCCCCTAGCGGGAGCCTCTACGAGCAGTACTTC. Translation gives CASSLAPSGSLYEQYF.

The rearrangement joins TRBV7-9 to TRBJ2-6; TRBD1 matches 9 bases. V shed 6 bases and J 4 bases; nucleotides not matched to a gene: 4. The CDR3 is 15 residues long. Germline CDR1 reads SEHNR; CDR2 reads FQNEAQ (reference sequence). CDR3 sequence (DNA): TGTGCCAGCAGGGGACAGGGTTCGGGGGCCAACGTCCTGACTTTC. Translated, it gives CASRGQGSGANVLTF. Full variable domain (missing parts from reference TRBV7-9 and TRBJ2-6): DTGVSQNPRHKITKRGQNVTFRCDPISEHNRLYWYRQTLGQGPEFLTYFQNEAQLEKSRLLSDRFSAERPKGSFSTLEIQRTEQGDSAMYLCASRGQGSGANVLTFGAGSRLTVL.

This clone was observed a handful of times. This CDR3 reads CASSTLLGSTEAFF. The CDR3 nucleotides read TGTGCCAGTAGTACTCTTTTGGGGAGCACTGAAGCTTTCTTT. The chain combines TRBV19 with TRBJ1-1, with unresolved D. V shed 4 bases and J shed 4 bases, with 13 bases lying between them. The CDR3 is 14 residues long. Germline CDR1 reads LNHDA; CDR2 reads SQIVND (reference sequence).

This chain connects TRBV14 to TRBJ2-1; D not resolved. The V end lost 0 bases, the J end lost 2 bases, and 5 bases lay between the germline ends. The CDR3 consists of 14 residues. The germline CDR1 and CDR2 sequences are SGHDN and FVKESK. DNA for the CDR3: TGTGCCAGCAGCCAAGATAATGCCTACAATGAGCAGTTCTTC. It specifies CASSQDNAYNEQFF.

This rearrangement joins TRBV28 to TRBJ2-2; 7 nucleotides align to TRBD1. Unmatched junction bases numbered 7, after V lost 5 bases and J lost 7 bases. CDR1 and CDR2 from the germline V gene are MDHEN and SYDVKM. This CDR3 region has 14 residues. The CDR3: CASSQTGVYGELFF. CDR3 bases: TGTGCCAGCAGTCAAACAGGGGTTTACGGGGAGCTGTTTTTT.